Shown below are 8 T cell receptor beta chains from a single sample sequenced in a study of T cell responses to AZD1222 COVID-19 vaccine. Produced via immunoSEQ multiplex PCR; TCRdb's table is partial and in-frame only. The data contain around 200,000 clones, around 88% of them singletons. The sample consisted of peripheral blood, taken on day 0 of AZD1222 vaccination. All receptors come from an adult in good health.

The chain combines TRBV5-1 with TRBJ2-7; weak D call: TRBD1 (5 bases). The germline V gene encodes CDR1 SGHRS and CDR2 YFSETQ. The CDR3 runs to 15 residues. The V end lost 0 bases, the J end lost 3 bases, and 13 bases lay between the germline ends. The CDR3 spells CASSLARQGGYEQYF. The CDR3 nucleotides are TGCGCCAGCAGCTTGGCCAGGCAGGGTGGCTACGAGCAGTACTTC.

This clone was found a few times. The V and J genes are TRBV6-5 and TRBJ2-1; 10 bases align to TRBD2. The CDR3 is 13 amino acids. The germline CDR1 and CDR2 sequences are MNHEY and SVGAGI. The V gene end was trimmed by 7 bases and the J gene end by 6 bases; junction bases not matched to a gene: 3. Here the CDR3 reads CASTLAGVNEQFF. The CDR3 DNA reads TGTGCCAGCACTCTAGCGGGAGTCAATGAGCAGTTCTTC.

The V gene is TRBV29-1, the J gene TRBJ2-7; 11 positions match TRBD1. The CDR3 covers 14 residues. The J segment lost 2 bases and the V segment lost 6 bases, leaving 6 bases of the junction unmatched. CDR1 is SQVTM and CDR2 is ANQGSEA in the germline V gene. In nucleotides, the CDR3 is TGCAGCGTAGGACAGGGGGCCTCCGCCTACGAGCAGTACTTC. Protein sequence: CSVGQGASAYEQYF.

The V and J genes are TRBV6-4 and TRBJ1-2; TRBD1 aligns across 8 bases. Looked up from germline, CDR1 is MRHNA and CDR2 is SNTAGT. The CDR3 has 15 amino acids. With V trimmed by 4 bases and J by 3 bases, 7 bases remained unmatched. This chain's CDR3 is CASSADDRGYYGYTF. The CDR3 nucleotides read TGTGCCAGCAGTGCCGACGACAGGGGCTACTATGGCTACACCTTC.

On this clone: One end of the junction varies from germline; a read error may be responsible. The rearrangement joins TRBV7-7 to TRBJ1-6; D is uncertain. The CDR3 consists of 13 residues. Looked up from germline, CDR1 is SSHAT and CDR2 is FNYEAQ (reference sequence). CDR3 loop: CASSLLGFSPLHF. The CDR3 bases are TGTGCTAGCAGCTTACTAGGGTTCTCACCCCTCCACTTT.

The chain links TRBV5-1 to TRBJ2-1; D gene ambiguous. In germline, CDR1 is SGHRS, CDR2 YFSETQ. The CDR3 runs to 12 residues. Trimming took 1 base from V and 7 from J, leaving 6 bases between them. This CDR3 is CASSLKVNEQFF. The CDR3, as DNA: TGCGCCAGCAGCTTGAAGGTGAATGAGCAGTTCTTC.

This clone showed up just once. The chain employs TRBV30 and TRBJ1-5; D unclear. CDR3 length: 13 amino acids. Trimming pared 1 base from V and 5 bases from J, leaving 9 bases between. CDR1 is GTSNPN, CDR2 SVGIG, per germline (reference sequence). The CDR3 DNA reads as TGTGCCTGGAGTGGGGCCGGGGATCAGCCCCAGCATTTT. This encodes CAWSGAGDQPQHF.

The CDR3 is CASSEGFEGTGELFF. Here the CDR3 DNA reads TGTGCCAGCAGTGAGGGGTTTGAGGGCACCGGGGAGCTGTTTTTT. The rearrangement uses TRBV6-4 and TRBJ2-2; possibly TRBD2 for D (5 bases). The CDR3 runs to 15 residues. CDR1 is MRHNA and CDR2 is SNTAGT in the germline V gene. The V and J ends lost 3 bases and 4 bases respectively, with 12 bases between them.